This paragraph reports one TCR beta chain. The entry originates in a study of cytomegalovirus exposure and HLA in healthy donors. The PCR employed 60 Vbeta primers together with 13 Jbeta primers. Some clones are missing from TCRdb's copy, which holds only in-frame ones; the method was immunoSEQ multiplex PCR. The table includes over 90,000 clones, 79% detected once. Trimming removed 4 bases from V and 5 bases from J; junction bases left unmatched: 11. The CDR3 extends over 15 amino acids. Germline assignment: CDR1 LNHDA and CDR2 SQIVND (reference sequence). What was sequenced was PBMCs. V usage is TRBV19 and J usage is TRBJ2-7; TRBD1 matches 7 bases. The sequence was collected from a man in his fifties in good health and CMV-seropositive. DNA for the CDR3: TGTGCCAGTAGTAACCCGACAGGGAGTAGGGACGAGCAGTACTTC. Translated: CASSNPTGSRDEQYF.